This T cell receptor (beta chain) was captured by sequencing in a study of identical twins. Only one count was recorded for this clonotype. Its antigen is currently unknown. It may be a read error: a sequence one base away is much more abundant. The final CDR3 position lacks the conserved phenylalanine or tryptophan, pointing to a likely read error. Carrying unique molecular identifiers, the cDNA also gained a universal primer site through template switching. Using its own MiXCR run on the 5' RACE reads, TCRdb lists one record per CDR3 protein. The data show approximately 670,000 distinct CDR3 sequences, 5.5% to 7.5% seen once. Whole-study results and caveats: Models underestimated TCR alpha sharing (out-of-frame) in monozygotic twins.

CDR3 length equals 15 residues. V was trimmed by 4 bases and J by 2 bases, leaving 11 bases between them. The germline V gene encodes CDR1 MRHNA and CDR2 SNTAGT. Input material: naive T cells sorted from blood. The chain has TRBV6-4 and TRBJ2-2, with D perhaps matching TRBD2 (6 bases). The receptor was isolated from a man in his late teens or twenties in good health. CDR3 coding DNA: TGTGCCAGCAGTGTGGAGGGAGCCAACACCGGGGAGCTGTTTTGT. Encoded protein: CASSVEGANTGELFC.